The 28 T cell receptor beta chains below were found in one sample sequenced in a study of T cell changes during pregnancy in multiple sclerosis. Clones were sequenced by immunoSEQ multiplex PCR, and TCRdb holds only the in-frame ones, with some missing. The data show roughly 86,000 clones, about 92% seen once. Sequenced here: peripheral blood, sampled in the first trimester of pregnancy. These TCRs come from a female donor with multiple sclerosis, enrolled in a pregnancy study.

This CDR3 is CASSPIGLATTDTQYF. CDR3 bases: TGTGCCAGCAGCCCCATCGGACTAGCGACGACAGATACGCAGTATTTT. The V call is TRBV7-9, the J call TRBJ2-3; 9 bases fit TRBD2. The V segment lost 5 bases and the J segment 3 bases; nucleotides outside the gene matches: 9. The CDR3 has 16 residues. Germline CDR1 SEHNR, CDR2 FQNEAQ (reference sequence).

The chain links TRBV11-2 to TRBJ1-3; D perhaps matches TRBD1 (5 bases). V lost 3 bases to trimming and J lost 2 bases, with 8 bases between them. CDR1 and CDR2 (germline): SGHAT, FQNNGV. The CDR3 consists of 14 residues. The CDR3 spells CASSFQGTGNTIYF. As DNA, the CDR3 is TGTGCCAGCAGCTTTCAGGGTACTGGAAACACCATATATTTT.

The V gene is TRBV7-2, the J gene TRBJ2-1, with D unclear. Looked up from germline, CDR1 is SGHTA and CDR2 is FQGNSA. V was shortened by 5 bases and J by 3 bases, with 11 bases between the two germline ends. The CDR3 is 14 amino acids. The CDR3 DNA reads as TGTGCCAGCAGCCCAGCCACAGACTACAATGAGCAGTTCTTC. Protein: CASSPATDYNEQFF.

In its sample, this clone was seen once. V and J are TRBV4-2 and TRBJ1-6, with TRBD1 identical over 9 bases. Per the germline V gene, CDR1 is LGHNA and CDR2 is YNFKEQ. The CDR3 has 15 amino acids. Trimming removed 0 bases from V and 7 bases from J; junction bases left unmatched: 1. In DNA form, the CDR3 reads TGTGCCAGCAGCCAAGATACAGGGGGCAATTCACCCCTCCACTTT. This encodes CASSQDTGGNSPLHF.

The CDR3 DNA reads as TGTGCCAGCAGACTACTACAGGGACCTGGCTACACCTTC. This gives the protein CASRLLQGPGYTF. The chain combines TRBV7-9 with TRBJ1-2; D might be TRBD1 (6 bases). The CDR3 covers 13 residues. V dropped 6 bases and J dropped 7 bases, with 15 bases sitting between them. Germline-derived CDR1 and CDR2 are SEHNR and FQNEAQ (reference sequence).

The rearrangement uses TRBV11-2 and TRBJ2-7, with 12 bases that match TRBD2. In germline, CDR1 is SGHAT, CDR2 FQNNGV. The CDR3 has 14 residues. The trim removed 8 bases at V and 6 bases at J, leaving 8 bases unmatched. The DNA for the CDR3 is TGTGCCAGCTCTCTAGCGGGAGGGCCAGGCGAGCAGTACTTC. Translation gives CASSLAGGPGEQYF.

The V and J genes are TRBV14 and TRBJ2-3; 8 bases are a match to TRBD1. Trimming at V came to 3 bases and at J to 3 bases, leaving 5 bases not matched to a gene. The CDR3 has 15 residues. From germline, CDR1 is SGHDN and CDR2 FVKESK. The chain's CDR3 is CASSQDGTGTDTQYF. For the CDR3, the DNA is TGTGCCAGCAGCCAGGATGGGACAGGAACAGATACGCAGTATTTT.

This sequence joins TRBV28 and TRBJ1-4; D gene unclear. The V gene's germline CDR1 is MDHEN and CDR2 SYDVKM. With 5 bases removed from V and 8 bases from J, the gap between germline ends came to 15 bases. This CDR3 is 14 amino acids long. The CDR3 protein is CASSLVADIEKLFF. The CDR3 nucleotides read TGTGCCAGCAGTCTCGTGGCAGATATCGAAAAACTGTTTTTT.

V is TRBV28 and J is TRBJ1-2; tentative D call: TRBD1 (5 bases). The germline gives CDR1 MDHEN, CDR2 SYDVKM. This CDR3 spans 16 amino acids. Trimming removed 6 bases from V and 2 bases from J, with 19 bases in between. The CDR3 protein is CASSSWGRQFNYGYTF. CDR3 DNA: TGTGCCAGCAGCTCTTGGGGGAGGCAGTTCAACTATGGCTACACCTTC.

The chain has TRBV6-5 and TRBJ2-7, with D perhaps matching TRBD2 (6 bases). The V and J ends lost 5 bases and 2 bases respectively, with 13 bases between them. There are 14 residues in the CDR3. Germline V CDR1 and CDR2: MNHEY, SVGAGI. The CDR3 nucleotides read TGTGCCAGCAGTACCGGACTAAGCGCCTACGAGCAGTACTTC. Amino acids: CASSTGLSAYEQYF.

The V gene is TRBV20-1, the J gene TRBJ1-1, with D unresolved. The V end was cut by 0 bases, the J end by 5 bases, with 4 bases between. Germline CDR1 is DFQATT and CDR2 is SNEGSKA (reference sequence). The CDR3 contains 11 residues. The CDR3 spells CSARDYTEAFF. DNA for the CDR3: TGCAGTGCTAGAGACTATACTGAAGCTTTCTTT.

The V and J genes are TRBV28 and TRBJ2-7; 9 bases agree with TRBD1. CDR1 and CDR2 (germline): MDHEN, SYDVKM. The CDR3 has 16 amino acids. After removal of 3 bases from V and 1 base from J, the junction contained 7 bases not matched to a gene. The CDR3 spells CASSFRPGTGSYEQYF. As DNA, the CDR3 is TGTGCCAGCAGTTTTCGCCCGGGGACAGGGTCCTACGAGCAGTACTTC.

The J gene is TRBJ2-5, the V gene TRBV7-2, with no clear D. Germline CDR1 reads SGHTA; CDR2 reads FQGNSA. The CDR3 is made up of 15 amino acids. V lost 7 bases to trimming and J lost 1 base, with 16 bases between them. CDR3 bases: TGTGCCAGCATGCCCAATCCAGGTTCCCAAGAGACCCAGTACTTC. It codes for CASMPNPGSQETQYF. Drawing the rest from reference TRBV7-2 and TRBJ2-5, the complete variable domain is GAGVSQSPSNKVTEKGKDVELRCDPISGHTALYWYRQSLGQGLEFLIYFQGNSAPDKSGLPSDRFSAERTGGSVSTLTIQRTQQEDSAVYLCASMPNPGSQETQYFGPGTRLLVL.

This CDR3 reads CAWNGLAGSYNEQFF. In DNA form, the CDR3 reads TGTGCCTGGAACGGCCTAGCGGGCTCCTACAATGAGCAGTTCTTC. The J gene is TRBJ2-1, the V gene TRBV30, with 8 bases that match TRBD2. The CDR3 covers 15 residues. From germline, CDR1 is GTSNPN and CDR2 SVGIG (reference sequence). J gave up 0 bases and V 4 bases, and 5 bases lay outside the gene matches.

CDR3 protein: CASRKEEGSYEQYF. The CDR3 DNA follows: TGCGCCAGCAGAAAGGAAGAGGGCTCCTACGAGCAGTACTTC. The chain joins TRBV5-1 to TRBJ2-7, with a tentative D call TRBD2 (5 bases). CDR1 and CDR2 (germline): SGHRS, YFSETQ. There are 14 residues in the CDR3. V lost 5 bases to trimming and J lost 0 bases, with 12 bases between them.

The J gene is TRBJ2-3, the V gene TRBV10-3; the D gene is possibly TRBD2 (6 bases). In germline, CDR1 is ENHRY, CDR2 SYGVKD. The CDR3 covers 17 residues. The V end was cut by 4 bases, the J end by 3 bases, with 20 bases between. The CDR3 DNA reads TGTGCCATCAGTGTAACGGGAGCACAGAGGGGAACAGATACGCAGTATTTT. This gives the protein CAISVTGAQRGTDTQYF.

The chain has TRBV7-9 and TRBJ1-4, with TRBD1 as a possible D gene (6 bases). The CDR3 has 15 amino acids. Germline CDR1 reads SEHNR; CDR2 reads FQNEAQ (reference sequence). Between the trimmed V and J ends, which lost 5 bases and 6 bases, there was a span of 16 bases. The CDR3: CASSGGQTVDEKLFF. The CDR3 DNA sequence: TGTGCCAGCAGCGGCGGACAGACGGTTGATGAAAAACTGTTTTTT.

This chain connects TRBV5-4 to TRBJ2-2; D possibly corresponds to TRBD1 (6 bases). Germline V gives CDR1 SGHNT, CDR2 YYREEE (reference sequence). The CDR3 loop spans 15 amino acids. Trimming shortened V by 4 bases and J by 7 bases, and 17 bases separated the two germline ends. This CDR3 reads CASSPGDGVIGELFF. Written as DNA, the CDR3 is TGTGCCAGCAGCCCAGGGGATGGGGTCATCGGGGAGCTGTTTTTT. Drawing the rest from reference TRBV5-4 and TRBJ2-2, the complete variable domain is ETGVTQSPTHLIKTRGQQVTLRCSSQSGHNTVSWYQQALGQGPQFIFQYYREEENGRGNFPPRFSGLQFPNYSSELNVNALELDDSALYLCASSPGDGVIGELFFGEGSRLTVL.

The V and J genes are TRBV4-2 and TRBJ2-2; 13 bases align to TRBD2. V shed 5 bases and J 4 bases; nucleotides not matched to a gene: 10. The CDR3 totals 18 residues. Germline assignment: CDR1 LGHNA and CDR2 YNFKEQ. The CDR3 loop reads CASSGRTSGRTGTGELFF. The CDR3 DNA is TGTGCCAGCAGCGGAAGGACTAGCGGGAGAACGGGCACCGGGGAGCTGTTTTTT.

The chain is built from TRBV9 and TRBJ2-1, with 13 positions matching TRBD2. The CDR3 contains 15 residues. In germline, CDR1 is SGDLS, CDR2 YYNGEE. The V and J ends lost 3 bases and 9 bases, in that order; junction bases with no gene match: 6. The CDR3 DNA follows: TGTGCCAGCAGCGCCCAGACTAGCGGGAGGTCTGAGCAGTTCTTC. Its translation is CASSAQTSGRSEQFF.

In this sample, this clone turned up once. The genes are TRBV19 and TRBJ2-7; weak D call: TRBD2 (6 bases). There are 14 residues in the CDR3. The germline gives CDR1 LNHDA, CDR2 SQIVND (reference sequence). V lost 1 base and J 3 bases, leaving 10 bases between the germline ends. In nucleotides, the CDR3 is TGTGCCAGTAGTATAGGGACTATGAACTACGAGCAGTACTTC. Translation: CASSIGTMNYEQYF.

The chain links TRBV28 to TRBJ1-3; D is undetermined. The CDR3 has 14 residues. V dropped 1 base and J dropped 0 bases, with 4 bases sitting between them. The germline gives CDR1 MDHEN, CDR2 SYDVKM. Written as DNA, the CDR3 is TGTGCCAGCAGTTTATTGAGCTCTGGAAACACCATATATTTT. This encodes CASSLLSSGNTIYF.

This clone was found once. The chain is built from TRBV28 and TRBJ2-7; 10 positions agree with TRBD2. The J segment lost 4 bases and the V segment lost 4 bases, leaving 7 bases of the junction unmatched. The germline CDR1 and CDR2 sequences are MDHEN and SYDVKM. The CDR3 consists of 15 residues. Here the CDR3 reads CASSSASGSGYEQYF. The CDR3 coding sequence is TGTGCCAGCAGTTCGGCTAGCGGGAGTGGGTACGAGCAGTACTTC.

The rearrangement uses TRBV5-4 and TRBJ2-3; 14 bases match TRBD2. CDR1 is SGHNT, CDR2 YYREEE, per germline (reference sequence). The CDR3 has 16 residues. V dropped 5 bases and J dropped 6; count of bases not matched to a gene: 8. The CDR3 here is CASRNPGLAGADTQYF. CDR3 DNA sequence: TGTGCCAGCAGAAATCCGGGACTAGCGGGAGCTGATACGCAGTATTTT.

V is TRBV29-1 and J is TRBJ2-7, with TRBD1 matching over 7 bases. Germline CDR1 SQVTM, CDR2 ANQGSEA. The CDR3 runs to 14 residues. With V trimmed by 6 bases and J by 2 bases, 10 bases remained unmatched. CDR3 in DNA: TGCAGCGTGCAAGGGGACAGCATAACCTACGAGCAGTACTTC. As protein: CSVQGDSITYEQYF.

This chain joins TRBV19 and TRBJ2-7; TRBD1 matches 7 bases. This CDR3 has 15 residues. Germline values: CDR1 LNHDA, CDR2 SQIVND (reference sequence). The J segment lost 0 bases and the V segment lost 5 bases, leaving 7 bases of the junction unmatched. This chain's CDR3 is CASSARTGVSYEQYF. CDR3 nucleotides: TGTGCCAGTAGTGCCCGGACAGGCGTCTCCTACGAGCAGTACTTC. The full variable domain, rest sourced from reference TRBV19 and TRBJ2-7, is DGGITQSPKYLFRKEGQNVTLSCEQNLNHDAMYWYRQDPGQGLRLIYYSQIVNDFQKGDIAEGYSVSREKKESFPLTVTSAQKNPTAFYLCASSARTGVSYEQYFGPGTRLTVT.

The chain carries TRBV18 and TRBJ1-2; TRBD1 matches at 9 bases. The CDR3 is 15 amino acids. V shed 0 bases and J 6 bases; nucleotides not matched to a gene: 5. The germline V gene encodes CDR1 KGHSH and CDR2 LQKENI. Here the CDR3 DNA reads TGTGCCAGCTCACCACCGGGACAGGGTTTCAATGGCTACACCTTC. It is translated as CASSPPGQGFNGYTF.

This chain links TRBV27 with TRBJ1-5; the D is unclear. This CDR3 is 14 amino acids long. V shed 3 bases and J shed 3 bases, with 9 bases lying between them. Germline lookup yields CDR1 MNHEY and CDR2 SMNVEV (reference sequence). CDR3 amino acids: CASSLSGFNQPQHF. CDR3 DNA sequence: TGTGCCAGCAGTTTGTCGGGATTCAATCAGCCCCAGCATTTT.